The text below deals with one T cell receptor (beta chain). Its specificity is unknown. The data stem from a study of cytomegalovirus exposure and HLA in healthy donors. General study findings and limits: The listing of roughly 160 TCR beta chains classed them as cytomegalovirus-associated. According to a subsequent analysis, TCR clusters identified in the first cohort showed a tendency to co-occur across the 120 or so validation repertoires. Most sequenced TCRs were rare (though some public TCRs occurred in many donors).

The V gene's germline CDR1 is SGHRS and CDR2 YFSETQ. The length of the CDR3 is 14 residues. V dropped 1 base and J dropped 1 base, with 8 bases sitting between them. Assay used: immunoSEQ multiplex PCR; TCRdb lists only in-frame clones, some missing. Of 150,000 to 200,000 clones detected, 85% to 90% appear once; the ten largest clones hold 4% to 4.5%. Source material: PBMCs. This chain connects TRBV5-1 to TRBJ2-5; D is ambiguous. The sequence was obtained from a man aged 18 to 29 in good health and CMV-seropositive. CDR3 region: CASSLSTTQETQYF. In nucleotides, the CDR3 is TGCGCCAGCAGCTTGTCTACTACCCAAGAGACCCAGTACTTC. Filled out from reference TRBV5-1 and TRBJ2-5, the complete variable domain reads KAGVTQTPRYLIKTRGQQVTLSCSPISGHRSVSWYQQTPGQGLQFLFEYFSETQRNKGNFPGRFSGRQFSNSRSEMNVSTLELGDSALYLCASSLSTTQETQYFGPGTRLLVL.